The source of this T cell receptor beta chain is a study of cytomegalovirus exposure and HLA in healthy donors. As for this clone: Other nucleotide sequences from this sample produce the same CDR3.

Profiled with immunoSEQ multiplex PCR; TCRdb holds only in-frame clones, not every one. Seen here are about 170,000 clones, 86% observed once, and the top ten hold approximately 2.4%. The receptor's source is a young man in good health and CMV-seropositive. The specimen sequenced was PBMCs.

CDR3 loop: CASSSGGPETQYF. The CDR3 DNA is TGTGCCAGCAGCAGCGGGGGGCCCGAGACCCAGTACTTC. V is TRBV7-3 and J is TRBJ2-5; 9 positions match TRBD2. The ends lost 5 bases at V and 5 bases at J; junction bases unmatched: 3. This CDR3 contains 13 residues. The germline CDR1 and CDR2 sequences are SGHTA and FQGTGA.